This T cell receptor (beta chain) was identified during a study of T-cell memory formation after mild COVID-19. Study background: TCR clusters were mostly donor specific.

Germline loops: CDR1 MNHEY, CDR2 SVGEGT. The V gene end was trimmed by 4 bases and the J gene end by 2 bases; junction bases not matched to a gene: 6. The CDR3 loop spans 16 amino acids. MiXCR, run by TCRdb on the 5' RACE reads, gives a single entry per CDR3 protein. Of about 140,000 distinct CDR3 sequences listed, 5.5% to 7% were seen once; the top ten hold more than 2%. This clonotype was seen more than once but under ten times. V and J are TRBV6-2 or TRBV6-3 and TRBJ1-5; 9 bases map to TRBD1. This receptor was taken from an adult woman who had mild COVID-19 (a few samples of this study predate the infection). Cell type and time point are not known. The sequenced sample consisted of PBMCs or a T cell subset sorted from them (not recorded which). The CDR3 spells CASSSGTGLGNQPQHF. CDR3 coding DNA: TGTGCCAGCAGTTCTGGGACAGGGCTTGGCAATCAGCCCCAGCATTTT.